These T cell receptor beta chains were read from a single sample in a study of early T cells in non-severe SARS-CoV-2 infection. Using its own MiXCR run on the 5' RACE reads, TCRdb lists one record per CDR3 protein. The table lists about 64,000 distinct CDR3 sequences, over 10% of them singletons. Sequences were derived from whole blood, sampled at baseline. The receptor source for this set is an adult who was a healthcare worker with PCR-confirmed SARS-CoV-2 infection or an uninfected control (not recorded which). Each CDR3 is given with its conserved first and last residue. The order of the fields is clone size, J gene, V gene, D gene, CDR3 protein, CDR3 DNA. A D gene is named only where the DNA matches it firmly. Clone size is not always given. Where it is, it says once, few, many or a class for expanded clones.

clone_size: -; j_call: TRBJ2-3; v_call: TRBV5-1; d_call: -; cdr3_aa: CASRPAGSADTQYF; cdr3_nt: TGCGCCAGCAGACCGGCAGGGAGTGCAGATACGCAGTATTTT
clone_size: many; j_call: TRBJ2-7; v_call: TRBV20-1; d_call: -; cdr3_aa: CSAPHGPDYEQYF; cdr3_nt: TGCAGTGCTCCCCACGGGCCTGACTACGAGCAGTACTTC
clone_size: -; j_call: TRBJ2-5; v_call: TRBV6-1; d_call: TRBD1; cdr3_aa: CASRDDTGTGYAETLYF; cdr3_nt: TGTGCCAGCAGAGACGACACCGGGACAGGGTATGCGGAGACCCTGTACTTC
clone_size: -; j_call: TRBJ2-7; v_call: TRBV14; d_call: TRBD1; cdr3_aa: CASSQHGQVTLYEQYF; cdr3_nt: TGTGCCAGCAGCCAACACGGACAGGTGACTTTATACGAGCAGTACTTC
clone_size: -; j_call: TRBJ1-5; v_call: TRBV19; d_call: -; cdr3_aa: CASSKRGAGEGNQPQHF; cdr3_nt: TGTGCCAGTAGTAAACGGGGGGCTGGGGAAGGCAATCAGCCCCAGCATTTT
clone_size: many; j_call: TRBJ2-3; v_call: TRBV6-5; d_call: TRBD2; cdr3_aa: CASSLGPPLTSGTDTQYF; cdr3_nt: TGTGCCAGCAGTTTAGGGCCCCCGTTGACTAGCGGCACAGATACGCAGTATTTT
clone_size: -; j_call: TRBJ1-1; v_call: TRBV20-1; d_call: -; cdr3_aa: CSAARAQSEAFF; cdr3_nt: TGCAGTGCCGCTAGAGCACAGTCTGAAGCTTTCTTT
clone_size: -; j_call: TRBJ2-3; v_call: TRBV10-1; d_call: TRBD2; cdr3_aa: CASSGSSGRISDTQYF; cdr3_nt: TGCGCCAGCAGTGGGAGTAGCGGGAGAATATCAGATACGCAGTATTTT
clone_size: -; j_call: TRBJ2-3; v_call: TRBV11-2; d_call: TRBD1; cdr3_aa: CASSYGTGSMGADTQYF; cdr3_nt: TGTGCCAGCAGCTACGGGACAGGGTCGATGGGGGCAGATACGCAGTATTTT
clone_size: -; j_call: TRBJ2-7; v_call: TRBV10-3; d_call: -; cdr3_aa: CATSSESYEQYF; cdr3_nt: TGTGCCACTTCTAGCGAATCCTACGAGCAGTACTTC
clone_size: -; j_call: TRBJ2-7; v_call: TRBV5-1; d_call: -; cdr3_aa: CASSYRSSGEQYF; cdr3_nt: TGCGCCAGCAGCTACAGGTCAAGCGGCGAGCAGTACTTC
clone_size: few; j_call: TRBJ2-1; v_call: TRBV11-2; d_call: -; cdr3_aa: CASRSVGGGVNEQFF; cdr3_nt: TGTGCCAGCAGATCCGTGGGCGGGGGCGTCAATGAGCAGTTCTTC
clone_size: -; j_call: TRBJ2-2; v_call: TRBV3-1; d_call: -; cdr3_aa: CASSQDLAGELFF; cdr3_nt: TGTGCCAGCAGCCAAGATTTGGCCGGGGAGCTGTTTTTT
clone_size: many; j_call: TRBJ1-1; v_call: TRBV7-8; d_call: -; cdr3_aa: CASSSGSLNTEAFF; cdr3_nt: TGTGCCAGCAGCTCAGGATCTCTGAACACTGAAGCTTTCTTT
clone_size: -; j_call: TRBJ1-2; v_call: TRBV5-5; d_call: -; cdr3_aa: CASSFSQDFGYTF; cdr3_nt: TGTGCCAGCAGCTTTTCACAGGATTTTGGCTACACCTTC
clone_size: few; j_call: TRBJ2-7; v_call: TRBV14; d_call: -; cdr3_aa: CASSQDPYDGPYEQYF; cdr3_nt: TGTGCCAGCAGCCAAGATCCTTACGACGGACCCTACGAGCAGTACTTC
clone_size: -; j_call: TRBJ1-5; v_call: TRBV7-9; d_call: TRBD1; cdr3_aa: CASSLGQGNQPQHF; cdr3_nt: TGTGCCAGCAGCTTGGGACAGGGAAATCAGCCCCAGCATTTT
clone_size: few; j_call: TRBJ1-6; v_call: TRBV10-2; d_call: TRBD1; cdr3_aa: CASRDRMTLDNSPLHF; cdr3_nt: TGCGCCAGCAGGGACAGGATGACTCTCGATAATTCACCCCTCCACTTT
clone_size: few; j_call: TRBJ2-1; v_call: TRBV11-2; d_call: -; cdr3_aa: CASSLDRVGNEQFF; cdr3_nt: TGTGCCAGCAGCTTAGATAGGGTAGGCAATGAGCAGTTCTTC
clone_size: few; j_call: TRBJ2-3; v_call: TRBV12-3/TRBV12-4; d_call: -; cdr3_aa: CASKGGLSASTDTQYF; cdr3_nt: TGTGCCAGCAAAGGGGGACTCTCTGCTAGCACAGATACGCAGTATTTT